The 25 T cell receptor beta chains below come from one sample, sequenced in a study of T-cell memory formation after mild COVID-19. TCRdb recomputed calls from the 5' RACE reads with MiXCR, one row per CDR3 protein. In the table there are some 160,000 distinct CDR3 sequences, 25% to 40% of which are singletons. Source material: PBMCs or a T cell subset sorted from them (not recorded which). The receptor set was obtained from an adult woman who had mild COVID-19 (a few samples of this study predate the infection). Cell type and time point are not known.

The chain carries TRBV24-1 and TRBJ2-2, with D possibly matching TRBD2 (6 bases). CDR1 KGHDR and CDR2 SFDVKD come from the germline V gene. With 9 bases removed from V and 3 bases from J, the gap between germline ends came to 16 bases. The CDR3 is made up of 15 amino acids. CDR3 nucleotides: TGTGCCACCGGGCCCGGCGGAGGGGACACCGGGGAGCTGTTTTTT. Its translation is CATGPGGGDTGELFF.

The chain uses TRBV7-9 and TRBJ1-2; D may be TRBD1 (6 bases). The V gene's germline CDR1 is SEHNR and CDR2 FQNEAQ (reference sequence). This CDR3 has 15 amino acids. Trimming pared 1 base from V and 8 bases from J, leaving 17 bases between. CDR3 in amino acids: CASSLGGQRTAGYTF. The CDR3 DNA sequence: TGTGCCAGCAGCTTAGGTGGACAGAGGACGGCCGGCTACACCTTC.

The V and J genes are TRBV7-6 and TRBJ2-3; weak D call: TRBD2 (5 bases). The length of the CDR3 is 12 residues. Trimming stripped 1 base from V and 11 bases from J, with 10 bases between. Looked up from germline, CDR1 is SGHVS and CDR2 is FNYEAQ. The DNA for the CDR3 is TGTGCCAGCAGCTTAGTTCAGGAGGAGCAGTATTTT. As protein: CASSLVQEEQYF.

The chain joins TRBV12-3 or TRBV12-4 to TRBJ2-3; D might be TRBD1 or TRBD2, each matching 6 bases. CDR3 length equals 15 residues. V was shortened by 8 bases and J by 4 bases, with 19 bases between the two germline ends. CDR3 loop: CASGETRGFPDTQYF. The CDR3 DNA sequence: TGTGCCAGCGGAGAGACTAGGGGGTTCCCAGATACGCAGTATTTT.

V usage is TRBV7-6 and J usage is TRBJ1-1; 9 bases line up with TRBD1. The CDR3 extends over 18 amino acids. With V trimmed by 3 bases and J by 0 bases, 11 bases remained unmatched. Per germline, CDR1 SGHVS and CDR2 FNYEAQ. The CDR3 region has the DNA TGTGCCAGCAGCTTTATACAGACAGGGGGTATAATGAACACTGAAGCTTTCTTT. Translated: CASSFIQTGGIMNTEAFF.

The chain couples TRBV6-2 or TRBV6-3 to TRBJ2-7, with D perhaps assigned TRBD1 or TRBD2 (5 bases each). Germline lookup yields CDR1 MNHEY and CDR2 SVGEGT. V lost 10 bases and J lost 2, with 24 bases in between. The CDR3 is 16 residues long. The CDR3 region is CATDPRGTGKTYEQYF. The DNA for the CDR3 is TGTGCCACCGACCCCCGGGGCACAGGCAAGACCTACGAGCAGTACTTC.

The rearrangement links TRBV9 to TRBJ1-3, with TRBD1 identical over 8 bases. The CDR3 is 15 amino acids. Germline CDR1 is SGDLS and CDR2 is YYNGEE. V lost 2 bases and J lost 4; bases outside the gene matches: 5. The CDR3 protein is CASSVDRAVGNTIYF. The CDR3 nucleotides read TGTGCCAGCAGCGTGGACAGGGCGGTAGGAAACACCATATATTTT.

This clonotype showed up just a few times. The chain carries TRBV6-5 and TRBJ2-3; D remains unclear. V was pared by 4 bases and J by 8 bases, with 7 bases between. Germline V gives CDR1 MNHEY, CDR2 SVGAGI. The CDR3 covers 11 residues. The CDR3 region is CASSSLGTQYF. The CDR3 region has the DNA TGTGCCAGCAGTTCCCTAGGTACGCAGTATTTT.

In this sample, this clonotype turned up a few times. J is TRBJ2-5 and V is TRBV5-1; D remains ambiguous. This CDR3 has 14 amino acids. The V gene lost 0 bases and the J gene lost 2 bases, with 8 bases spanning the gap. Germline V gives CDR1 SGHRS, CDR2 YFSETQ. This chain's CDR3 is CASSLERVQETQYF. The CDR3 DNA reads TGCGCCAGCAGCTTGGAGAGAGTTCAAGAGACCCAGTACTTC.

In this sample, this clonotype turned up a few times. The CDR3 is CASSFWSDQETQYF. In DNA, the CDR3 is TGTGCCAGCAGCTTTTGGTCGGACCAAGAGACCCAGTACTTC. The rearrangement uses TRBV7-9 and TRBJ2-5; no firm D call. The CDR3 extends over 14 amino acids. V lost 3 bases and J 0 bases, leaving 8 bases between the germline ends. In germline, CDR1 is SEHNR, CDR2 FQNEAQ (reference sequence).

This clonotype was found a few times. The CDR3: CSATLKGISNSPLHF. The CDR3, as DNA: TGCAGTGCAACACTGAAGGGGATTTCCAATTCACCCCTCCACTTT. This sequence joins TRBV20-1 and TRBJ1-6; TRBD1 is a possible D gene (5 bases). The length of the CDR3 is 15 residues. Germline V gene data show CDR1 as DFQATT and CDR2 as SNEGSKA (reference sequence). Trimming left V 6 bases short and J 7 bases short, with 19 bases between.

This clonotype was picked up a small number of times. The chain joins TRBV5-1 to TRBJ2-7; 8 bases align to TRBD1. The CDR3 covers 14 residues. CDR1 and CDR2 (germline): SGHRS, YFSETQ. Unmatched junction bases numbered 7, after V lost 5 bases and J lost 3 bases. CDR3 in amino acids: CASSDGTGSYEQYF. For the CDR3, the DNA is TGCGCCAGCAGTGACGGGACAGGAAGCTACGAGCAGTACTTC.

This chain joins TRBV7-6 and TRBJ2-7; D may be TRBD1 (6 bases). The CDR3 covers 14 residues. CDR1 is SGHVS, CDR2 FNYEAQ, per germline. V was shortened by 2 bases and J by 7 bases, with 15 bases between the two germline ends. The CDR3 DNA reads TGTGCCAGCAGCTTAATCGGGGCAGGGGTGGAGCAGTACTTC. Translated: CASSLIGAGVEQYF.

This clonotype was seen more than once but under ten times. Here the CDR3 DNA reads TGTGCCAGCAGCCCTCCTGGACGGGGGAGAGGGACTGAAGCTTTCTTT. Translation: CASSPPGRGRGTEAFF. The chain employs TRBV7-2 and TRBJ1-1; D perhaps matches TRBD1 (5 bases). This CDR3 spans 16 amino acids. Germline CDR1 reads SGHTA; CDR2 reads FQGNSA. V was pared by 5 bases and J by 5 bases, with 21 bases between.

The gene calls are TRBV5-4 and TRBJ2-2; D could derive from TRBD1 or TRBD2 (5 bases each). The length of the CDR3 is 15 residues. Germline V gene sequence: CDR1 SGHNT, CDR2 YYREEE (reference sequence). Deletions cut 4 bases from V and 0 bases from J, with 10 bases between. The CDR3 here is CASSPQGANTGELFF. The CDR3 DNA follows: TGTGCCAGCAGCCCCCAGGGAGCGAACACCGGGGAGCTGTTTTTT.

This clonotype was seen at least ten times. V gene TRBV2 combines with J gene TRBJ2-3; 7 bases line up with TRBD1. This CDR3 is built from 14 residues. J lost 4 bases, V lost 3 bases, and 4 bases had no gene match. Germline V gives CDR1 SNHLY, CDR2 FYNNEI. The CDR3, as DNA: TGTGCCAGCAGTGAGCAGGGGGTGGCAGATACGCAGTATTTT. The encoded protein is CASSEQGVADTQYF.

This clonotype has only a few counts. The V call is TRBV20-1, the J call TRBJ2-5; 8 bases agree with TRBD1. V lost 5 bases and J lost 1; bases outside the gene matches: 18. Germline V gene sequence: CDR1 DFQATT, CDR2 SNEGSKA (reference sequence). CDR3 size: 18 residues. The CDR3 region is CSASGGPGQGSLQETQYF. Here the CDR3 DNA reads TGCAGTGCTTCAGGGGGACCAGGACAGGGATCCCTCCAAGAGACCCAGTACTTC.

The chain recombines TRBV20-1 with TRBJ2-5; 12 nucleotides align to TRBD2. Germline assignment: CDR1 DFQATT and CDR2 SNEGSKA (reference sequence). V was pared by 0 bases and J by 0 bases, with 8 bases of the junction left unmatched. The CDR3 runs to 18 residues. CDR3 residues: CSARDPFRLAGDQETQYF. The CDR3 DNA is TGCAGTGCTAGAGACCCCTTCAGACTAGCGGGGGACCAAGAGACCCAGTACTTC.

This clonotype has only a few counts. This chain links TRBV6-5 with TRBJ2-7; weak D call: TRBD1 (7 bases). The CDR3 extends over 13 amino acids. Germline assignment: CDR1 MNHEY and CDR2 SVGAGI. V lost 8 bases to trimming and J lost 4 bases, with 15 bases between them. Written as DNA, the CDR3 is TGTGCCAGCCGACAGGGAGGAGGTTACGAGCAGTACTTC. Translated, it gives CASRQGGGYEQYF.

The chain employs TRBV7-9 and TRBJ2-2; 9 bases fit TRBD2. The CDR3 runs to 16 residues. J gave up 5 bases and V 4 bases, and 8 bases lay outside the gene matches. Germline loops: CDR1 SEHNR, CDR2 FQNEAQ (reference sequence). The CDR3 DNA follows: TGTGCCAGCAGCTCTAGTGGGCTAGCGGGAACCGGGGAGCTGTTTTTT. Translated: CASSSSGLAGTGELFF.

This rearrangement joins TRBV6-6 to TRBJ1-5, with D hard to call. This CDR3 region has 13 residues. Germline CDR1 is MNHNY and CDR2 is SVGAGI (reference sequence). V was shortened by 2 bases and J by 4 bases, with 6 bases between the two germline ends. CDR3 coding DNA: TGTGCCAGCAGTTACAAGGGAAATCAGCCCCAGCATTTT. Translation: CASSYKGNQPQHF.

This clonotype was seen more than once but under ten times. The gene calls are TRBV4-1 and TRBJ2-1; D not resolved. Trimming left V 1 base short and J 7 bases short, with 5 bases between. Germline values: CDR1 MGHRA, CDR2 YSYEKL. The CDR3 is 12 amino acids. CDR3: CASSQVGNEQFF. The CDR3 coding sequence is TGCGCCAGCAGCCAAGTTGGGAATGAGCAGTTCTTC.

The CDR3 protein is CASSQSPPGTSGRFYEQYF. CDR3 coding DNA: TGTGCCAGCTCACAATCACCACCCGGGACTAGCGGGAGGTTCTACGAGCAGTACTTC. The chain is built from TRBV18 and TRBJ2-7; 15 bases align to TRBD2. Germline V gene sequence: CDR1 KGHSH, CDR2 LQKENI. The CDR3 spans 19 residues. V lost 4 bases to trimming and J lost 3 bases; unmatched junction nucleotides: 13.

The table lists this clonotype with many counts. The J gene is TRBJ1-1, the V gene TRBV24-1; D is uncertain. This CDR3 has 16 amino acids. With 1 base removed from V and 4 bases from J, the gap between germline ends came to 15 bases. The germline V gene has CDR1 KGHDR and CDR2 SFDVKD. The CDR3 DNA reads TGTGCCACCAGTGATTTCTTGGAGACACCATTCACTGAAGCTTTCTTT. Protein product: CATSDFLETPFTEAFF.

The chain uses TRBV12-3 or TRBV12-4 and TRBJ2-3; the D is unclear. The CDR3 extends over 12 amino acids. V was shortened by 4 bases and J by 5 bases, with 7 bases between the two germline ends. CDR3 residues: CASSSTKDTQYF. CDR3 DNA sequence: TGTGCCAGCAGTTCTACGAAAGATACGCAGTATTTT.